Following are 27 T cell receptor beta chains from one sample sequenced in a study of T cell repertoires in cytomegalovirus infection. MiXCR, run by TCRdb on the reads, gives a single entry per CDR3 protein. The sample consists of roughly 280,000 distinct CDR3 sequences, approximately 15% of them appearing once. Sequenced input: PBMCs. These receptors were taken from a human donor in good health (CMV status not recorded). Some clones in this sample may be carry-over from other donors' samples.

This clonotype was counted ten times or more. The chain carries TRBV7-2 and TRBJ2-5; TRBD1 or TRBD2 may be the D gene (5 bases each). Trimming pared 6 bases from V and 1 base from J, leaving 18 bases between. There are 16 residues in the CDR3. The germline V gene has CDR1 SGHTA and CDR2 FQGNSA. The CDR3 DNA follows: TGTGCCAGCAGGCTAACAGGAGGCCGCCGCCAAGAGACCCAGTACTTC. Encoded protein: CASRLTGGRRQETQYF.

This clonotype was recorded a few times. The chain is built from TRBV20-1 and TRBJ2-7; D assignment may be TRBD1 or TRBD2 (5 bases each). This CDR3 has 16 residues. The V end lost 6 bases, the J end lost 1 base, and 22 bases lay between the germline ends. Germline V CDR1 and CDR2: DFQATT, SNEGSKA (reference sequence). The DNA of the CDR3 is TGCAGTGCCCGTCAGATAACCGGGACGGATTCCTACGAGCAGTACTTC. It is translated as CSARQITGTDSYEQYF.

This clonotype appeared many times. CDR3 loop: CSARSPGGLTNEKLFF. Here the CDR3 DNA reads TGCAGTGCTAGATCCCCAGGTGGTTTAACTAATGAAAAACTGTTTTTT. This chain connects TRBV20-1 to TRBJ1-4, with no clear D. The V gene's germline CDR1 is DFQATT and CDR2 SNEGSKA (reference sequence). The germline V and J ends were trimmed by 2 bases and 1 base, with 14 bases remaining between them. This CDR3 is 16 amino acids long.

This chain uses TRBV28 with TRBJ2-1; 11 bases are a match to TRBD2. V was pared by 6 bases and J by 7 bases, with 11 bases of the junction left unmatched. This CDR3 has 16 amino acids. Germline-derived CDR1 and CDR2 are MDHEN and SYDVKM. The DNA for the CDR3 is TGTGCCAGCAGCCCCCGGGGACTAGCGGTCTCAAATGAGCAGTTCTTC. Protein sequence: CASSPRGLAVSNEQFF.

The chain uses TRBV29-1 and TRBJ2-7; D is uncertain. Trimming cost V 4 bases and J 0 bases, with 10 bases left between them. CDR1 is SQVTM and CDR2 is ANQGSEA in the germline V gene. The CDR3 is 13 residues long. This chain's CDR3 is CSVVLAVSYEQYF. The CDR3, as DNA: TGCAGCGTTGTTTTGGCAGTCTCCTACGAGCAGTACTTC.

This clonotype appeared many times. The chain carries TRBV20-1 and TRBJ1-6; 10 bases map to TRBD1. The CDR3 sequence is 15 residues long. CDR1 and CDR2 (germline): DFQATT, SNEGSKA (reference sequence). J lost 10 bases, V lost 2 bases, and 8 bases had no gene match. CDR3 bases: TGCAGTGCTAGAACCGGGACAGGGGAGGAATCACCCCTCCACTTT. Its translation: CSARTGTGEESPLHF.

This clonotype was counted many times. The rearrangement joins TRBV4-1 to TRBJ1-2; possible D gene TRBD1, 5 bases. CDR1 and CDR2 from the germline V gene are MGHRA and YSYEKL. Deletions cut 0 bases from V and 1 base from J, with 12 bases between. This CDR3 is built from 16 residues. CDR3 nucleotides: TGCGCCAGCAGCCAAGAGGGGACCGCTCTTAACTATGGCTACACCTTC. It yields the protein CASSQEGTALNYGYTF.

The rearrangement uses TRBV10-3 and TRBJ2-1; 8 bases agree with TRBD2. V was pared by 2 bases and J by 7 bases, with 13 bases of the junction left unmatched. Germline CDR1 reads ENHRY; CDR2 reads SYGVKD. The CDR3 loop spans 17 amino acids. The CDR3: CAISEGKGSGRWNEQFF. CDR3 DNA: TGTGCCATCAGTGAGGGGAAGGGGAGCGGGAGATGGAATGAGCAGTTCTTC.

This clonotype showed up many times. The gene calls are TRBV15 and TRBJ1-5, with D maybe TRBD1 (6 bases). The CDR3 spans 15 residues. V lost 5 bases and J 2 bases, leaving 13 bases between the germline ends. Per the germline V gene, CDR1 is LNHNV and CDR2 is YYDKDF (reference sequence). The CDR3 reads CATSRSGGGNQPQHF. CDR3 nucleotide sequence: TGTGCCACCAGCCGATCGGGGGGCGGCAATCAGCCCCAGCATTTT.

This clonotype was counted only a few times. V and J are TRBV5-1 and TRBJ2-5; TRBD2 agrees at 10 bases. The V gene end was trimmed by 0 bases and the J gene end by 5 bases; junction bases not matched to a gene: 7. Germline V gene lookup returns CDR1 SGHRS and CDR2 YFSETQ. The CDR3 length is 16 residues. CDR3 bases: TGCGCCAGCAGCTTGGCTGCTAGCGGGGGAGGTGAGACCCAGTACTTC. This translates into CASSLAASGGGETQYF.

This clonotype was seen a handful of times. Here the CDR3 DNA reads TGTGCCAGCAGCGGGGGACAGGCATTAAGTGGAAACACCATATATTTT. It specifies CASSGGQALSGNTIYF. The rearrangement uses TRBV7-2 and TRBJ1-3; 8 bases align to TRBD1. Germline CDR1 SGHTA, CDR2 FQGNSA. Trimming at V came to 5 bases and at J to 3 bases, leaving 9 bases not matched to a gene. This CDR3 contains 16 residues.

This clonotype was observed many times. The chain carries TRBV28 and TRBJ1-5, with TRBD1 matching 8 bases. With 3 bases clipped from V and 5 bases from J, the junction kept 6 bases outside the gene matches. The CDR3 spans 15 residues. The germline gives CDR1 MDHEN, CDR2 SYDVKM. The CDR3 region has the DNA TGTGCCAGCAGTTTTCCCAGGGGGCTTGATCAGCCCCAGCATTTT. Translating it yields CASSFPRGLDQPQHF.

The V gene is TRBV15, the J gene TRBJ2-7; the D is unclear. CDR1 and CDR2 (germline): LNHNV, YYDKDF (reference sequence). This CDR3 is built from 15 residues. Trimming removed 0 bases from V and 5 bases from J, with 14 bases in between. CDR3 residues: CATSRDRGHLDEQYF. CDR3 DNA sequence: TGTGCCACCAGCAGAGATCGAGGCCACTTGGACGAGCAGTACTTC.

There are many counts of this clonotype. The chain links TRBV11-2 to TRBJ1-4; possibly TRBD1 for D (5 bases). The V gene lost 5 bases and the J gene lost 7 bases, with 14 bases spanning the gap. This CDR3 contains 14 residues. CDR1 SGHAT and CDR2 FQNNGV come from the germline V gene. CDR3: CASSRQLPTEKLFF. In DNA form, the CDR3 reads TGTGCCAGCAGCAGACAGCTACCCACTGAAAAACTGTTTTTT. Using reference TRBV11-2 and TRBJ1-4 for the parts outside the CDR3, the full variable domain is EAGVAQSPRYKIIEKRQSVAFWCNPISGHATLYWYQQILGQGPKLLIQFQNNGVVDDSQLPKDRFSAERLKGVDSTLKIQPAKLEDSAVYLCASSRQLPTEKLFFGSGTQLSVL.

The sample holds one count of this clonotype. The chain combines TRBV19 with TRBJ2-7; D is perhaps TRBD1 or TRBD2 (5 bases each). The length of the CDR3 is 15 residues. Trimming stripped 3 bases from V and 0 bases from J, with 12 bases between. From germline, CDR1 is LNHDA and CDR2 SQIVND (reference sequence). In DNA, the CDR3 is TGTGCCAGTAGTATCGGGACGGACCACTCCTACGAGCAGTACTTC. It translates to CASSIGTDHSYEQYF.

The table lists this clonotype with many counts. DNA for the CDR3: TGCACTTCGGAGGCCGGGGAGACCCAGTACTTC. Its translation is CTSEAGETQYF. The chain uses TRBV20-1 and TRBJ2-5; TRBD2 might be the D (5 bases). The CDR3 extends over 11 amino acids. The V gene's germline CDR1 is DFQATT and CDR2 SNEGSKA (reference sequence).

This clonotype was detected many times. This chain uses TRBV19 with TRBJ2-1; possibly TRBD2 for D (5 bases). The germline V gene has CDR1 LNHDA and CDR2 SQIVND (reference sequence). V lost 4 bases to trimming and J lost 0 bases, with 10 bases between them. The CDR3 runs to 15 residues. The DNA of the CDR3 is TGTGCCAGTAGTACCTCCCGGGACTCCTACAATGAGCAGTTCTTC. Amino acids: CASSTSRDSYNEQFF.

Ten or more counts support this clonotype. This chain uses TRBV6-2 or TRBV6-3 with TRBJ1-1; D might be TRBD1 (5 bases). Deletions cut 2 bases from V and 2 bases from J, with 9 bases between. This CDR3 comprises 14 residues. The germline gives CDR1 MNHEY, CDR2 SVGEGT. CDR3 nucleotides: TGTGCCAGCAGTTACGGGGCCAAAAACACTGAAGCTTTCTTT. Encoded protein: CASSYGAKNTEAFF.

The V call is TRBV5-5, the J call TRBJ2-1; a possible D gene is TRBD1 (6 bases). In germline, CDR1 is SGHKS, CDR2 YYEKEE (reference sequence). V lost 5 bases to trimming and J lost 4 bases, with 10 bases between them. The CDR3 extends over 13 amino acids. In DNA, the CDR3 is TGTGCCAGCAGACAGGACAGTTACAATGAGCAGTTCTTC. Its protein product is CASRQDSYNEQFF.

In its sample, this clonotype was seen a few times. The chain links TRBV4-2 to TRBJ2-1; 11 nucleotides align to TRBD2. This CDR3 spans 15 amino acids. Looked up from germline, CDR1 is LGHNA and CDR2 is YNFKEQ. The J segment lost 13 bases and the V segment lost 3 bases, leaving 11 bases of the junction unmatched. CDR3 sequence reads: CASSQTSGVTMRQFF. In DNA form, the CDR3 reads TGTGCCAGCAGCCAGACTAGCGGGGTTACAATGAGACAGTTCTTC.

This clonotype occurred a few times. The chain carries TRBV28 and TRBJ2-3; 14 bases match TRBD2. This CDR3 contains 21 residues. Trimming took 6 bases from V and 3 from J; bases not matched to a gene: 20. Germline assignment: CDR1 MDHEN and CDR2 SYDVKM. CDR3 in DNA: TGTGCCAGCAGCCCGACCGAACATCAAGGGACTAGCGGGAGACGAACAGATACGCAGTATTTT. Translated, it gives CASSPTEHQGTSGRRTDTQYF.

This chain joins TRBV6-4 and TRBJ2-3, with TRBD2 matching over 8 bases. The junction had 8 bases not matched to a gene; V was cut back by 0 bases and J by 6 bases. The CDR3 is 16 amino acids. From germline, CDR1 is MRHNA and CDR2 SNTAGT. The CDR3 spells CASSDSGSGSTDTQYF. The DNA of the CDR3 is TGTGCCAGCAGTGACTCAGGGAGCGGGAGTACCGATACGCAGTATTTT.

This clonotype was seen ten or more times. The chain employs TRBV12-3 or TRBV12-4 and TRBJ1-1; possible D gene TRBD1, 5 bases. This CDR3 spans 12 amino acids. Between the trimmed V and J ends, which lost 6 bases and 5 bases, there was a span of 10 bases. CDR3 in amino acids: CASSFGGTEAFF. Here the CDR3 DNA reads TGTGCCAGCAGCTTCGGGGGGACTGAAGCTTTCTTT.

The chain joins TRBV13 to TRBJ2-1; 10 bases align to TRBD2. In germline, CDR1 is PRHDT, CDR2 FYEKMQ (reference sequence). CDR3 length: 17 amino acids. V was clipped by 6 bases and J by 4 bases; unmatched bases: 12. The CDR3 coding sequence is TGTGCCAGCAGATCATACAAGCGGGGGGGCCTGTACAATGAGCAGTTCTTC. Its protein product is CASRSYKRGGLYNEQFF. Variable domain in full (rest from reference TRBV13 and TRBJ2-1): AAGVIQSPRHLIKEKRETATLKCYPIPRHDTVYWYQQGPGQDPQFLISFYEKMQSDKGSIPDRFSAQQFSDYHSELNMSSLELGDSALYFCASRSYKRGGLYNEQFFGPGTRLTVL.

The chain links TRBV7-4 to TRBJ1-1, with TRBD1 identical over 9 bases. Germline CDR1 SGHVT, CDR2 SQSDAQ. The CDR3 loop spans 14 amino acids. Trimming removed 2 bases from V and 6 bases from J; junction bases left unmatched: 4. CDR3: CASSLLGTGSEAFF. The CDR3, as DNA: TGTGCCAGCAGCTTACTCGGGACAGGGTCTGAAGCTTTCTTT.

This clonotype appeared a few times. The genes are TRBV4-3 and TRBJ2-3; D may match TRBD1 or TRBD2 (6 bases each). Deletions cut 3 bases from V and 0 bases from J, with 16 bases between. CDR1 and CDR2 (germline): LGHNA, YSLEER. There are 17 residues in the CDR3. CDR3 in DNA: TGCGCCAGCAGCCAGGGGCCTACAGGGACTAGCACAGATACGCAGTATTTT. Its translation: CASSQGPTGTSTDTQYF.

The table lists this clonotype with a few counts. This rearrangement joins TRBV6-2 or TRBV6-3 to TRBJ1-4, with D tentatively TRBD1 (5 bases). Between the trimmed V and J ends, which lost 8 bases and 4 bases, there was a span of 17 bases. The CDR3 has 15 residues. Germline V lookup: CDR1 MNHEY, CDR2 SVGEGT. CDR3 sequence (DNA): TGTGCCAGCTGGTCCCGGGGACTGAGTAATGAAAAACTGTTTTTT. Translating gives CASWSRGLSNEKLFF.